The 29 T cell receptor beta chains given below trace back to one sample, sequenced in a study of somatic mutations in cytotoxic T cells in rheumatoid arthritis. Method: immunoSEQ multiplex PCR; TCRdb's copy keeps in-frame clones and lacks some. Of some 30,000 clones in the sample, roughly 86% are singletons; the top ten hold approximately 9.4%. Sequencing was performed on CD8+ T cells sorted from blood. Receptors originate from an adult with rheumatoid arthritis.

The rearrangement uses TRBV7-8 and TRBJ2-7, with TRBD1 identical over 7 bases. Trimming took 6 bases from V and 3 from J; bases not matched to a gene: 14. The CDR3 totals 16 residues. Germline lookup yields CDR1 SGHVS and CDR2 FQNEAQ. CDR3 in amino acids: CASSSTRDSHYYEQYF. CDR3 coding DNA: TGTGCCAGCAGTTCGACCCGGGACAGCCATTACTACGAGCAGTACTTC.

This chain connects TRBV28 to TRBJ2-1; possibly TRBD1 or TRBD2 for D (6 bases each). Trimming removed 3 bases from V and 1 base from J, with 13 bases in between. CDR3 size: 16 residues. CDR1 and CDR2 from the germline V gene are MDHEN and SYDVKM. Here the CDR3 reads CASSFKGGSSYNEQFF. CDR3 in DNA: TGTGCCAGCAGTTTTAAAGGGGGGTCATCCTACAATGAGCAGTTCTTC.

V and J are TRBV16 and TRBJ2-2; D not certain. Germline values: CDR1 KGHSY, CDR2 FQNENV. CDR3 length: 14 residues. V was pared by 6 bases and J by 3 bases, with 11 bases between. The CDR3 loop is CASSPQAYTGELFF. Written as DNA, the CDR3 is TGTGCCAGCAGTCCGCAGGCTTACACCGGGGAGCTGTTTTTT.

This clone is a singleton in its sample. This sequence joins TRBV9 and TRBJ2-5, with D unresolved. Trimming left V 0 bases short and J 5 bases short, with 8 bases between. The CDR3 has 13 amino acids. The V gene's germline CDR1 is SGDLS and CDR2 YYNGEE. CDR3 coding DNA: TGTGCCAGCAGCGTAGGAGGTATGGAGACCCAGTACTTC. Protein: CASSVGGMETQYF.

This clone has only one observation. The chain is built from TRBV7-9 and TRBJ2-5; D could derive from TRBD1 or TRBD2 (5 bases each). The length of the CDR3 is 14 residues. The V and J ends lost 5 bases and 3 bases respectively, with 13 bases between them. The germline V gene has CDR1 SEHNR and CDR2 FQNEAQ (reference sequence). CDR3 nucleotides: TGTGCCAGCAGCCGCTCCGGGGCGGAAGAGACCCAGTACTTC. This codes for CASSRSGAEETQYF. The entire variable domain, with the rest obtained from reference TRBV7-9 and TRBJ2-5, is as follows: DTGVSQNPRHKITKRGQNVTFRCDPISEHNRLYWYRQTLGQGPEFLTYFQNEAQLEKSRLLSDRFSAERPKGSFSTLEIQRTEQGDSAMYLCASSRSGAEETQYFGPGTRLLVL.

V and J are TRBV11-2 and TRBJ2-2; D gene unclear. CDR1 and CDR2 from the germline V gene are SGHAT and FQNNGV. The CDR3 contains 16 residues. The V and J ends lost 0 bases and 1 base respectively, with 9 bases between them. The CDR3 spells CASSLEPLMNTGELFF. CDR3 in DNA: TGTGCCAGCAGCTTAGAACCACTAATGAACACCGGGGAGCTGTTTTTT.

This chain joins TRBV28 and TRBJ2-2; D remains unclear. The germline V gene encodes CDR1 MDHEN and CDR2 SYDVKM. CDR3 length: 14 residues. The V and J ends lost 7 bases and 4 bases respectively, with 13 bases between them. DNA for the CDR3: TGTGCCAGCACAGAACCTACATTCACCGGGGAGCTGTTTTTT. Its protein product is CASTEPTFTGELFF.

The chain carries TRBV5-1 and TRBJ1-2; TRBD1 agrees at 11 bases. The germline gives CDR1 SGHRS, CDR2 YFSETQ. Trimming took 4 bases from V and 7 from J; bases not matched to a gene: 6. This CDR3 has 14 amino acids. The CDR3 DNA is TGCGCCAGCAGCGGAGGACAGGGGGCTGGTGGCTACACCTTC. It codes for CASSGGQGAGGYTF.

The chain has TRBV11-2 and TRBJ1-1; D gene ambiguous. The V gene lost 5 bases and the J gene lost 1 base, with 11 bases spanning the gap. Germline V gives CDR1 SGHAT, CDR2 FQNNGV. The CDR3 runs to 14 residues. CDR3 sequence: CASSPRVGNTEAFF. For the CDR3, the DNA is TGTGCCAGCAGCCCCCGAGTAGGGAACACTGAAGCTTTCTTT.

The V gene is TRBV7-2, the J gene TRBJ2-2; no firm D call. Trimming took off 4 bases at V and 0 bases at J, with 6 bases between the two ends. Germline V gene lookup returns CDR1 SGHTA and CDR2 FQGNSA. The CDR3 spans 14 residues. The CDR3 bases are TGTGCCAGCAGCTACACACCGAACACCGGGGAGCTGTTTTTT. Translation: CASSYTPNTGELFF.

The table lists this clone with a count of one. The CDR3 spells CASSLTGPGELFF. CDR3 nucleotide sequence: TGTGCCAGCAGCCTGACAGGGCCCGGGGAGCTGTTTTTT. The rearrangement links TRBV7-3 to TRBJ2-2; 7 nucleotides agree with TRBD1. The CDR3 extends over 13 amino acids. The V and J ends lost 5 bases and 6 bases, in that order; junction bases with no gene match: 3. Germline lookup yields CDR1 SGHTA and CDR2 FQGTGA.

V and J are TRBV2 and TRBJ2-1; unclear D gene. Trimming shortened V by 5 bases and J by 4 bases, and 9 bases separated the two germline ends. This CDR3 contains 13 residues. CDR1 SNHLY and CDR2 FYNNEI come from the germline V gene. CDR3 sequence (DNA): TGTGCCAGCAGTTCAAAAGAGTACAATGAGCAGTTCTTC. This codes for CASSSKEYNEQFF.

There are a few counts of this clone. This chain uses TRBV7-8 with TRBJ2-2; D may be TRBD1 (6 bases). The CDR3 runs to 12 residues. Germline CDR1 is SGHVS and CDR2 is FQNEAQ. CDR3 in amino acids: CGWLGATGELFF. In nucleotides, the CDR3 is TGTGGTTGGCTGGGGGCCACCGGGGAGCTGTTTTTT.

The chain recombines TRBV4-1 with TRBJ1-2; tentative D call: TRBD1 (6 bases). The length of the CDR3 is 14 residues. Germline CDR1 reads MGHRA; CDR2 reads YSYEKL. V shed 0 bases and J shed 6 bases, with 11 bases lying between them. In DNA, the CDR3 is TGCGCCAGCAGCCAAGAAAGGGGGTATCATGGCTACACCTTC. This sequence encodes CASSQERGYHGYTF.

This clone is classed as medium-sized. The chain links TRBV4-3 to TRBJ2-3; 9 bases are shared with TRBD2. The CDR3 is made up of 16 amino acids. CDR1 and CDR2 from the germline V gene are LGHNA and YSLEER. The J segment lost 6 bases and the V segment lost 0 bases, leaving 7 bases of the junction unmatched. The CDR3 here is CASSQDYGGGADTQYF. Here the CDR3 DNA reads TGCGCCAGCAGCCAAGATTACGGCGGGGGGGCGGATACGCAGTATTTT.

The V gene is TRBV4-1, the J gene TRBJ2-7; D tentatively reads TRBD1 or TRBD2 (5 bases each). Germline V gene data show CDR1 as MGHRA and CDR2 as YSYEKL. This CDR3 is built from 14 residues. Trimming shortened V by 2 bases and J by 2 bases, and 10 bases separated the two germline ends. CDR3 sequence reads: CASSQMGVTYEQYF. The CDR3 DNA reads as TGCGCCAGCAGCCAAATGGGGGTTACCTACGAGCAGTACTTC.

The chain employs TRBV6-4 and TRBJ2-2; D may be TRBD1 (6 bases). V lost 3 bases, J lost 4 bases, and 6 bases lay in between. The CDR3 covers 13 residues. Germline V CDR1 and CDR2: MRHNA, SNTAGT. As DNA, the CDR3 is TGTGCCAGCAGTGAACAGGGCACCGGGGAGCTGTTTTTT. Protein sequence: CASSEQGTGELFF.

The chain carries TRBV15 and TRBJ1-3; D unclear. Germline V gene data show CDR1 as LNHNV and CDR2 as YYDKDF (reference sequence). V was clipped by 0 bases and J by 7 bases, with 10 bases between them. The CDR3 sequence is 14 residues long. Written as DNA, the CDR3 is TGTGCCACCAGCAGAGAGCAAGGAGTTAACACCATATATTTT. Its protein product is CATSREQGVNTIYF.

The J gene is TRBJ2-7, the V gene TRBV2; 11 bases fit TRBD2. Germline V gene sequence: CDR1 SNHLY, CDR2 FYNNEI. The J segment lost 4 bases and the V segment lost 6 bases, leaving 5 bases of the junction unmatched. The CDR3 extends over 14 amino acids. The CDR3 DNA reads TGTGCCAGCAGGTTAGCGGGAGGGGGTTACGAGCAGTACTTC. Its translation is CASRLAGGGYEQYF.

V usage is TRBV5-6 and J usage is TRBJ2-3, with 10 nucleotides matching TRBD1. Germline CDR1 reads SGHDT; CDR2 reads YYEEEE. There are 17 residues in the CDR3. The ends lost 4 bases at V and 2 bases at J; junction bases unmatched: 10. The CDR3 reads CASSAPGQGSITDTQYF. The CDR3 DNA is TGTGCCAGCAGCGCTCCGGGACAGGGGTCCATCACAGATACGCAGTATTTT.

The genes are TRBV5-4 and TRBJ2-3; D remains unclear. The CDR3 totals 11 residues. The V gene lost 5 bases and the J gene lost 6 bases, with 7 bases spanning the gap. The germline CDR1 and CDR2 sequences are SGHNT and YYREEE (reference sequence). CDR3 nucleotide sequence: TGTGCCAGCAGGGCTGAGGATACGCAGTATTTT. It yields the protein CASRAEDTQYF.

The chain has TRBV7-9 and TRBJ2-7; TRBD2 aligns across 11 bases. In germline, CDR1 is SEHNR, CDR2 FQNEAQ (reference sequence). Trimming at V came to 3 bases and at J to 5 bases, leaving 9 bases not matched to a gene. CDR3 length: 16 residues. In nucleotides, the CDR3 is TGTGCCAGCAGCTTTCTCCCGGGTAGCGGGAGGGACGAGCAGTACTTC. It encodes CASSFLPGSGRDEQYF. Looking up the rest from reference TRBV7-9 and TRBJ2-7 gives the full variable domain: DTGVSQNPRHKITKRGQNVTFRCDPISEHNRLYWYRQTLGQGPEFLTYFQNEAQLEKSRLLSDRFSAERPKGSFSTLEIQRTEQGDSAMYLCASSFLPGSGRDEQYFGPGTRLTVT.

This rearrangement joins TRBV20-1 to TRBJ2-4, with TRBD2 as a possible D gene (5 bases). Germline CDR1 DFQATT, CDR2 SNEGSKA (reference sequence). CDR3 length equals 11 residues. The V end was cut by 3 bases, the J end by 7 bases, with 7 bases between. CDR3 residues: CSARLANIQYF. The CDR3 region has the DNA TGCAGTGCTAGGTTAGCGAACATTCAGTACTTC.

Here the CDR3 reads CASSWTGGYQETQYF. CDR3 DNA sequence: TGTGCCAGCAGCTGGACAGGGGGTTACCAAGAGACCCAGTACTTC. The V and J genes are TRBV11-2 and TRBJ2-5; 10 bases agree with TRBD1. The J segment lost 0 bases and the V segment lost 4 bases, leaving 2 bases of the junction unmatched. Germline CDR1 and CDR2: SGHAT and FQNNGV. There are 15 residues in the CDR3.

The gene calls are TRBV7-9 and TRBJ1-2; D not resolved. V lost 1 base and J 3 bases, leaving 12 bases between the germline ends. This CDR3 has 15 amino acids. Germline values: CDR1 SEHNR, CDR2 FQNEAQ (reference sequence). The CDR3 nucleotides read TGTGCCAGCAGCTTAGAGCTGAATCTCCACTATGGCTACACCTTC. As protein: CASSLELNLHYGYTF.

The CDR3 sequence: CASSPGQGREVDGYTF. The CDR3, as DNA: TGCGCCAGCAGCCCCGGACAGGGGAGAGAAGTAGATGGCTACACCTTC. The genes are TRBV5-1 and TRBJ1-2, with 9 bases identical to TRBD1. CDR3 length: 16 amino acids. The V and J ends lost 4 bases and 6 bases, in that order; junction bases with no gene match: 13. Germline V lookup: CDR1 SGHRS, CDR2 YFSETQ.

This clone was observed a single time. The V and J genes are TRBV11-1 and TRBJ1-2, with D possibly TRBD1 on 5 matching bases. The CDR3 contains 15 residues. Deletions cut 0 bases from V and 3 bases from J, with 11 bases between. CDR1 and CDR2 from the germline V gene are SGHAT and FQDESV (reference sequence). The CDR3: CASSLAGTPHYGYTF. CDR3 DNA sequence: TGTGCCAGCAGCTTAGCAGGGACGCCGCACTATGGCTACACCTTC.

The chain uses TRBV29-1 and TRBJ1-3, with unresolved D. The CDR3 has 15 amino acids. Per germline, CDR1 SQVTM and CDR2 ANQGSEA. Trimming stripped 6 bases from V and 1 base from J, with 16 bases between. In DNA, the CDR3 is TGCAGCGTCCTGGCGGGGTCGGGATCTGGAAACACCATATATTTT. Translated: CSVLAGSGSGNTIYF.

This chain links TRBV10-3 with TRBJ1-1; 7 bases line up with TRBD1. The V segment lost 2 bases and the J segment 6 bases; nucleotides outside the gene matches: 9. Germline CDR1 reads ENHRY; CDR2 reads SYGVKD. The CDR3 is 15 amino acids. This CDR3 reads CAISERDRVEAEAFF. DNA for the CDR3: TGTGCCATCAGTGAGAGAGACAGGGTCGAGGCTGAAGCTTTCTTT.